This TCR beta chain came from a study of vaccination effects on CD4 cells after COVID-19. Study-wide points: Late after vaccination, infection- and vaccine-induced clones showed marked clonal contraction.

A remark on this clone: Its antigen is undetermined.

Antigen-specific CD4+ T cells expanded by the ViraFEST assay with viral peptide pools were then sequenced. Culture lasted about ten days before CD4+ T cell isolation. Two-dose vaccination with either BNT162b2 or mRNA-1273 was given to the participants. Vaccine recipients had no previous SARS-CoV-2 infection; their nucleocapsid antibodies were negative. A half-volume exchange with IL-2 medium occurred on days 3 and 7. V shed 8 bases and J shed 8 bases, with 18 bases lying between them. The CDR3 is 13 amino acids. Some clones are missing from TCRdb's copy, which holds only in-frame ones; the method was immunoSEQ multiplex PCR. The table has over 50,000 clones, around 73% seen once; the top ten hold around 1.3%.

The chain is built from TRBV12-3 or TRBV12-4 and TRBJ1-2, with D hard to call. The source was CD4+ T cells from PBMCs cultured with HCoV-229E spike peptides, collected after COVID-19 vaccination. The sequence derives from a human donor who received a COVID-19 vaccine. DNA for the CDR3: TGTGCCAGCGCCAAATCGACGGCCGGGGGCTACACCTTC. Translating it yields CASAKSTAGGYTF.